One T cell receptor (beta chain) is described in this entry. This sample was taken from a study of T cell responses to AZD1222 COVID-19 vaccine. The method was immunoSEQ multiplex PCR; TCRdb's version includes in-frame clones alone and lacks a portion of them. The data contain 100,000 to 150,000 clones, 89% of them singletons. CDR3 length: 15 residues. V lost 5 bases to trimming and J lost 0 bases, with 14 bases between them. Per the germline V gene, CDR1 is SGHTA and CDR2 is FQGTGA. This chain connects TRBV7-3 to TRBJ2-7; TRBD1 might be the D (5 bases). The clonotype was recovered from an adult in good health. The sequences come from peripheral blood, collected on day 0 of AZD1222 vaccination. CDR3 in amino acids: CASSLQGSGSYEQYF. CDR3 nucleotides: TGTGCCAGCAGCCTTCAGGGATCTGGCTCCTACGAGCAGTACTTC.